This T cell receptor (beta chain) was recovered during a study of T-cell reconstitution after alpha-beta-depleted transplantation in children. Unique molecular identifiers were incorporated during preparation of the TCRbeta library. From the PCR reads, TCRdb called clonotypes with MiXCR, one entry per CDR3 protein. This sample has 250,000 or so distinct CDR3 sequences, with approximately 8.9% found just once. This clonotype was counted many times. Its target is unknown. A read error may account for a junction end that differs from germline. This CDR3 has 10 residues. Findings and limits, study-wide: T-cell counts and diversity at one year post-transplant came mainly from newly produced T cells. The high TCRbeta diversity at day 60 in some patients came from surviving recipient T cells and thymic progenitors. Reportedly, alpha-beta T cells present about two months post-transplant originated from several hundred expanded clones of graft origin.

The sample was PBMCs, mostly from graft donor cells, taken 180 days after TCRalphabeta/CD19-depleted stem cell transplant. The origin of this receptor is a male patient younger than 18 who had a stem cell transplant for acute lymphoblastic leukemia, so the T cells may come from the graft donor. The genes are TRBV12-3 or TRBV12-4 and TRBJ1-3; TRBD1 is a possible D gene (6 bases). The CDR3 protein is CASSQGTVNF. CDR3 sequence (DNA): TGTGCCAGCAGTCAGGGGACGGTGAATTTT.